Here is one T cell receptor (beta chain) with its context. Its target is not known. These data belong to a study of shared clonotypes between healthy human individuals. Naive CD45RA+ and memory CD45RA-negative subsets were split from CD4+ cells. The table came from immunoSEQ multiplex PCR; TCRdb's copy has only in-frame clones and leaves some out. Here the sample spans about 2 million clones, 85% to 95% being singletons. Study findings and constraints: Compared with clonotypes that all four donors shared, non-shared clonotypes had lower generation probabilities.

Germline V gives CDR1 SGHTA, CDR2 FQGNSA. The CDR3 extends over 15 amino acids. The V and J ends lost 1 base and 0 bases respectively, with 9 bases between them. Sequencing input: naive CD4+ T cells sorted from blood. Subset: CD45RA+ positively selected. This TCR came from a man aged 18 to 35 in good health. The J gene is TRBJ2-5, the V gene TRBV7-2; D uncertain. DNA for the CDR3: TGTGCCAGCAGCTTAGGGCAGACGTACCAAGAGACCCAGTACTTC. Residues: CASSLGQTYQETQYF.